Below, 7 T cell receptor beta chains from the same sample are listed, as sequenced in a study of cytomegalovirus exposure and HLA in healthy donors. This PCR relied on a set of 60 Vbeta primers and 13 Jbeta primers. Profiled with immunoSEQ multiplex PCR; TCRdb holds only in-frame clones, not every one. The sample includes 70,000 to 90,000 clones, 55% to 70% seen only once; the top ten take roughly 15%. The sample taken for sequencing was PBMCs. These TCRs come from a woman aged 40 to 50 in good health and CMV-seropositive.

The chain recombines TRBV7-8 with TRBJ2-1, with TRBD2 matching over 12 bases. Germline V gene data show CDR1 as SGHVS and CDR2 as FQNEAQ. The CDR3 totals 15 residues. Unmatched junction bases numbered 9, after V lost 5 bases and J lost 10 bases. CDR3 DNA sequence: TGTGCCAGCAGCGCTAGCGGGAGGGCCGTCGGGGAGCAGTTCTTC. Protein: CASSASGRAVGEQFF.

The gene calls are TRBV27 and TRBJ1-1; possibly TRBD1 for D (5 bases). V was clipped by 4 bases and J by 4 bases, with 13 bases between them. This CDR3 is 14 amino acids long. Germline V gene sequence: CDR1 MNHEY, CDR2 SMNVEV (reference sequence). CDR3 in amino acids: CASSWGGDGTEAFF. In DNA form, the CDR3 reads TGTGCCAGCAGTTGGGGGGGAGATGGCACTGAAGCTTTCTTT.

This clone showed up just a few times. V is TRBV11-2 and J is TRBJ2-3, with unresolved D. CDR1 and CDR2 from the germline V gene are SGHAT and FQNNGV. The length of the CDR3 is 12 residues. Trimming stripped 5 bases from V and 3 bases from J, with 6 bases between. This chain's CDR3 is CASSPQTDTQYF. CDR3 sequence (DNA): TGTGCCAGCAGCCCCCAAACAGATACGCAGTATTTT.

DNA for the CDR3: TGTGCCAGCAGCGTAGTTGGAGGGGTCACTGAAGCTTTCTTT. Residues: CASSVVGGVTEAFF. The V and J genes are TRBV9 and TRBJ1-1; D is possibly TRBD1 (5 bases). Trimming pared 0 bases from V and 4 bases from J, leaving 10 bases between. The CDR3 sequence is 14 residues long. Germline V gene data show CDR1 as SGDLS and CDR2 as YYNGEE.

On this clone itself: The sample holds other DNA sequences that translate to the same CDR3. V usage is TRBV7-9 and J usage is TRBJ1-3; 8 bases are shared with TRBD1. Germline lookup yields CDR1 SEHNR and CDR2 FQNEAQ (reference sequence). There are 15 residues in the CDR3. V gave up 5 bases and J gave up 1 base; unmatched junction bases: 4. In DNA form, the CDR3 reads TGTGCCAGCAGCCCCACAGGGGGGTCTGGAAACACCATATATTTT. As protein: CASSPTGGSGNTIYF.

V gene TRBV7-2 combines with J gene TRBJ2-7; 9 nucleotides match TRBD2. CDR3 size: 14 residues. The V and J ends lost 8 bases and 6 bases, in that order; junction bases with no gene match: 11. Germline V lookup: CDR1 SGHTA, CDR2 FQGNSA. CDR3 bases: TGTGCCAGCCGAACAGGCCTAGCGGGAAGCGAGCAGTACTTC. Residues: CASRTGLAGSEQYF. The whole variable domain, filled in from reference TRBV7-2 and TRBJ2-7, reads GAGVSQSPSNKVTEKGKDVELRCDPISGHTALYWYRQSLGQGLEFLIYFQGNSAPDKSGLPSDRFSAERTGGSVSTLTIQRTQQEDSAVYLCASRTGLAGSEQYFGPGTRLTVT.

The chain links TRBV7-2 to TRBJ2-1; TRBD2 aligns across 13 bases. The junction had 6 bases not matched to a gene; V was cut back by 4 bases and J by 0 bases. Per germline, CDR1 SGHTA and CDR2 FQGNSA. The length of the CDR3 is 18 residues. The CDR3 is CASSSGLAGPSSYNEQFF. For the CDR3, the DNA is TGTGCCAGCAGCTCGGGACTAGCGGGGCCTAGCTCCTACAATGAGCAGTTCTTC. Complete variable domain (other parts from reference TRBV7-2 and TRBJ2-1): GAGVSQSPSNKVTEKGKDVELRCDPISGHTALYWYRQSLGQGLEFLIYFQGNSAPDKSGLPSDRFSAERTGGSVSTLTIQRTQQEDSAVYLCASSSGLAGPSSYNEQFFGPGTRLTVL.